This T cell receptor (beta chain) appears in the sequencing data of a study of blood T cell repertoires in COVID-19. Across the study: Acute and convalescent COVID-19 samples came from the United States, Italy and Spain. PBMCs, B-cell-depleted T cells, or T cells provided the cDNA or gDNA that made up the material.

In the study's own analysis: Estimates of nucleated cell counts were drawn from the amplification of reference gene primers. Profiling relied on immunoSEQ multiplex PCR, and the TCRdb table lists in-frame clones only, not all of them. The DNA gave D and trimming, while V, J and clone size come from that table. The sample has around 250,000 clones, about 89% seen once. The CDR3 consists of 12 residues. V was clipped by 5 bases and J by 6 bases, with 10 bases between them. Germline V gene data show CDR1 as SEHNR and CDR2 as FQNEAQ (reference sequence). Donors were grouped by their self-reported clinical history.

Sequencing was performed on PBMCs or T cells enriched from blood (not recorded which). The chain employs TRBV7-9 and TRBJ1-2; D not resolved. The clonotype was recovered from a human donor in a cohort exposed to, infected with or recovered from COVID-19 (not recorded which). The donor label of this sample is uncertain. As DNA, the CDR3 is TGTGCCAGCAGCCCCCTTCTAGATGGCTACACCTTC. Protein sequence: CASSPLLDGYTF.